One and the same sample provided the 17 T cell receptor beta chains below, sequenced in a study of read filtering for tumor transcriptome and immune sequencing. Molecular barcoded adaptors covering alpha/delta and beta/gamma chains were used on around 400 ng RNA. In TCRdb, the reads were re-called with MiXCR into one record per CDR3 protein. The sample includes tens of thousands of distinct CDR3 sequences, around a fifth of them seen just once. Input material: a population of CD138-negative cells sorted from bone marrow. The receptors originated from a donor at least 40 years old with multiple myeloma.

The table lists this clonotype with many counts. This rearrangement joins TRBV12-3 or TRBV12-4 to TRBJ1-5; no clear D gene. Trimming stripped 6 bases from V and 4 bases from J, with 13 bases between. The CDR3 loop spans 14 amino acids. In DNA form, the CDR3 reads TGTGCCAGCAGGGCGGAGACATCAAATCAGCCCCAGCATTTT. Amino acid sequence: CASRAETSNQPQHF.

In its sample, this clonotype was seen many times. The chain joins TRBV29-1 to TRBJ2-1; TRBD1 aligns across 7 bases. The CDR3 has 10 amino acids. V shed 6 bases and J 14 bases; nucleotides not matched to a gene: 7. Germline lookup yields CDR1 SQVTM and CDR2 ANQGSEA. CDR3 loop: CSVGDREKFF. CDR3 nucleotide sequence: TGCAGCGTAGGGGACAGAGAAAAGTTCTTC.

This clonotype was picked up many times. The rearrangement joins TRBV2 to TRBJ2-1, with a tentative D call TRBD2 (6 bases). The CDR3 spans 13 residues. CDR1 SNHLY and CDR2 FYNNEI come from the germline V gene. Trimming removed 9 bases from V and 7 bases from J, with 16 bases in between. This CDR3 reads CASQWGVVNEQFF. In nucleotides, the CDR3 is TGTGCCAGTCAATGGGGGGTAGTAAATGAGCAGTTCTTC.

This clonotype was counted ten times or more. The genes are TRBV5-1 and TRBJ2-3, with TRBD2 matching 11 bases. CDR1 SGHRS and CDR2 YFSETQ come from the germline V gene. Trimming took 3 bases from V and 4 from J; bases not matched to a gene: 13. The CDR3 runs 18 residues. CDR3 DNA sequence: TGCGCCAGCAGCTCGCCACCCTATAGCGGGGGGGCGGCAGATACGCAGTATTTT. It yields the protein CASSSPPYSGGAADTQYF.

For this clonotype: A far larger clone is off by one base, so a read error is likely. V gene TRBV1 combines with J gene TRBJ2-6. TRBV1 is a pseudogene. The CDR3 length is 15 residues. CDR3 sequence: CTSSQDPSGANVLTF. The CDR3 DNA follows: TGCACCAGCAGCCAAGATCCGTCTGGGGCCAACGTCCTGACTTTC.

Ten or more counts support this clonotype. The CDR3 protein is CASRASGGSYNEQFF. In DNA form, the CDR3 reads TGTGCCAGCAGGGCTAGCGGGGGCTCCTACAATGAGCAGTTCTTC. The chain combines TRBV2 with TRBJ2-1; 10 bases agree with TRBD2. The trim removed 6 bases at V and 0 bases at J, leaving 2 bases unmatched. Germline V gives CDR1 SNHLY, CDR2 FYNNEI. The CDR3 covers 15 residues.

This clonotype was seen more than once but under ten times. The J gene is TRBJ2-7, the V gene TRBV5-4, with TRBD2 matching over 11 bases. The ends lost 7 bases at V and 1 base at J; junction bases unmatched: 10. The CDR3 runs 16 residues. Germline V CDR1 and CDR2: SGHNT, YYREEE (reference sequence). For the CDR3, the DNA is TGTGCCAGCCGCTGGCGGGGACTAGCGGTTTCCTACGAGCAGTACTTC. This gives the protein CASRWRGLAVSYEQYF.

V and J are TRBV7-2 and TRBJ1-3; D is ambiguous. Between the trimmed V and J ends, which lost 3 bases and 9 bases, there was a span of 9 bases. CDR1 SGHTA and CDR2 FQGNSA come from the germline V gene. CDR3 length equals 12 residues. The CDR3: CASSFELSTIYF. CDR3 sequence (DNA): TGTGCCAGCAGCTTCGAGCTAAGCACCATATATTTT.

This clonotype was counted ten times or more. This chain links TRBV13 with TRBJ1-4, with D possibly being TRBD1 (5 bases). Per the germline V gene, CDR1 is PRHDT and CDR2 is FYEKMQ (reference sequence). Trimming removed 6 bases from V and 2 bases from J, with 10 bases in between. This CDR3 contains 14 residues. Here the CDR3 reads CASRIGGTNEKLFF. The CDR3 coding sequence is TGTGCCAGCAGAATCGGGGGGACTAATGAAAAACTGTTTTTT.

As to this clonotype: The junction departs from germline at one end; a sequencing error may be responsible. The gene calls are TRBV6-6 and TRBJ1-2; perhaps TRBD1 as D (6 bases). There are 15 residues in the CDR3. Germline V lookup: CDR1 MNHNY, CDR2 SVGAGI (reference sequence). The CDR3 coding sequence is TGTGCCAGCAGACTCATCACGACAGGTGCCGTAGGCTATACCTTC. Protein: CASRLITTGAVGYTF.

The chain joins TRBV6-2 or TRBV6-3 to TRBJ2-7; possible D gene TRBD2, 7 bases. This CDR3 is 14 amino acids long. Deletions cut 7 bases from V and 4 bases from J, with 17 bases between. Germline assignment: CDR1 MNHEY and CDR2 SVGEGT. CDR3 nucleotides: TGTGCCAGCAAGGAGGGGGGGACCCGTTACGAGCAGTACTTC. Its protein product is CASKEGGTRYEQYF.

The chain is built from TRBV5-4 and TRBJ2-2, with a possible D match to TRBD1 (6 bases). Germline V gene data show CDR1 as SGHNT and CDR2 as YYREEE (reference sequence). The CDR3 loop spans 14 amino acids. With 3 bases removed from V and 6 bases from J, the gap between germline ends came to 12 bases. CDR3 region: CASSYREDAGELFF. In DNA, the CDR3 is TGTGCCAGCAGCTACAGGGAAGACGCCGGGGAGCTGTTTTTT.

This clonotype has at least ten counts. The J gene is TRBJ2-3, the V gene TRBV2, with D possibly being TRBD2 (6 bases). This CDR3 spans 14 amino acids. From germline, CDR1 is SNHLY and CDR2 FYNNEI. The ends were cut back, 6 bases at V and 8 bases at J, with 18 bases in the middle. The CDR3 nucleotides are TGTGCCAGCAGCCTTCTAGCGTACAAGGGTACGCAGTATTTT. Protein product: CASSLLAYKGTQYF.

This clonotype was counted a few times. The CDR3 reads CASSLEGAGETQYF. DNA for the CDR3: TGTGCCAGCAGTTTAGAAGGGGCTGGGGAGACCCAGTACTTC. The chain uses TRBV12-3 or TRBV12-4 and TRBJ2-5; D is perhaps TRBD1 (5 bases). V was cut by 1 base and J by 5 bases, with 11 bases left in between. The CDR3 runs 14 residues.

This clonotype appeared many times. This chain connects TRBV5-1 to TRBJ2-7; 10 bases match TRBD2. The germline V gene encodes CDR1 SGHRS and CDR2 YFSETQ. With V trimmed by 4 bases and J by 2 bases, 3 bases remained unmatched. This CDR3 has 14 residues. CDR3 protein: CASSRTSGTYEQYF. CDR3 DNA: TGCGCCAGCAGCCGGACTAGCGGAACCTACGAGCAGTACTTC.

This clonotype was counted ten times or more. The chain carries TRBV28 and TRBJ2-3; 8 bases agree with TRBD2. This CDR3 has 15 amino acids. Trimming cost V 8 bases and J 1 base; bases outside gene matches: 8. Germline loops: CDR1 MDHEN, CDR2 SYDVKM. The CDR3 sequence: CASGDGGARTDTQYF. CDR3 bases: TGTGCCAGCGGGGACGGGGGGGCCCGCACAGATACGCAGTATTTT.

This clonotype showed up many times. The gene calls are TRBV12-3 or TRBV12-4 and TRBJ1-4; weak D call: TRBD1 (5 bases). The CDR3 extends over 12 amino acids. Trimming left V 4 bases short and J 14 bases short, with 14 bases between. The CDR3 protein is CASSSPGYRLFF. CDR3 DNA sequence: TGTGCCAGCAGTTCCCCGGGCTACAGGCTGTTTTTT.